This TCR beta chain comes out of a study of blood T cells in healthy people across ages. Germline CDR1 LNHDA, CDR2 SQIVND (reference sequence). CDR3 length: 15 residues. Trimming at V came to 6 bases and at J to 5 bases, leaving 9 bases not matched to a gene. It was with a sample-barcoded 5' primer and a J-beta primer mix that a second PCR of roughly 7 to 12 cycles was run. MiXCR was run by TCRdb on the 5' RACE reads, yielding one entry per CDR3 protein. The data show 1.5 million to 2 million distinct CDR3 sequences, roughly 27% seen once. Only a few counts were recorded for this clonotype. Its matching antigen is unknown. Notes on the study in general: Donor CMV infection status was unknown, possibly confounding age-related changes in expanded clonotypes.

Sequencing was done on a sample of blood. V and J are TRBV19 and TRBJ2-1, with 8 bases matching TRBD2. The clonotype originates from a woman aged 25-40 years in good health. CDR3 sequence (DNA): TGTGCCAGTAGCCTTCGGACTAGCACAAACAATGAGCAGTTCTTC. Its translation: CASSLRTSTNNEQFF.